The 10 T cell receptor beta chains below all came from one sample that was sequenced in a study of cytomegalovirus exposure and HLA in healthy donors. It was with 60 Vbeta and 13 Jbeta primers that the PCR ran. Assay used: immunoSEQ multiplex PCR; TCRdb lists only in-frame clones, some missing. The data contain 150,000 to 200,000 clones, about 74% of them singletons. Sequencing input: PBMCs. Source of these receptors: a male donor in good health and CMV-seronegative.

The sample holds a few counts of this clone. V is TRBV11-2 and J is TRBJ2-1; 10 bases line up with TRBD1. Unmatched junction bases numbered 8, after V lost 4 bases and J lost 8 bases. The CDR3 runs to 15 residues. Germline V gives CDR1 SGHAT, CDR2 FQNNGV. The CDR3 reads CASSSRGQGRDEQFF. CDR3 sequence (DNA): TGTGCCAGCAGCTCGCGGGGACAGGGGCGCGATGAGCAGTTCTTC.

The gene calls are TRBV9 and TRBJ2-3; 10 bases agree with TRBD2. V was clipped by 0 bases and J by 6 bases; unmatched bases: 10. The length of the CDR3 is 17 residues. CDR1 is SGDLS, CDR2 YYNGEE, per germline. The CDR3 DNA reads as TGTGCCAGCAGCGTAGAGGCTAGCGGGGGAATGGGGGATACGCAGTATTTT. The encoded protein is CASSVEASGGMGDTQYF.

The chain uses TRBV5-6 and TRBJ2-7; 11 bases agree with TRBD2. The CDR3 loop spans 14 amino acids. Germline V gene lookup returns CDR1 SGHDT and CDR2 YYEEEE. Trimming took 0 bases from V and 7 from J; bases not matched to a gene: 3. CDR3 sequence: CASSLGLAGREQYF. The DNA of the CDR3 is TGTGCCAGCAGCTTGGGACTAGCGGGGAGGGAGCAGTACTTC.

CDR3 nucleotide sequence: TGTGCCAGCAGCGAGCCCTGGACTGGCGGAGGTGAAAGGAGTGAAGAAGCTTTCTTT. It specifies CASSEPWTGGGERSEEAFF. V gene TRBV9 combines with J gene TRBJ1-1; D not certain. The CDR3 covers 19 residues. CDR1 SGDLS and CDR2 YYNGEE come from the germline V gene. V was clipped by 3 bases and J by 8 bases, with 32 bases between them.

The rearrangement uses TRBV6-6 and TRBJ2-7; TRBD1 matches at 8 bases. Germline CDR1 reads MNHNY; CDR2 reads SVGAGI (reference sequence). This CDR3 has 16 amino acids. The J segment lost 0 bases and the V segment lost 6 bases, leaving 10 bases of the junction unmatched. The DNA of the CDR3 is TGTGCCAGCAGCCACGACCGGGACAGGAGCTCCTACGAGCAGTACTTC. Translating gives CASSHDRDRSSYEQYF.

This clone was recorded once. J is TRBJ1-2 and V is TRBV28; 10 positions agree with TRBD1. The ends lost 5 bases at V and 6 bases at J; junction bases unmatched: 15. Per germline, CDR1 MDHEN and CDR2 SYDVKM. This CDR3 has 17 residues. The CDR3 sequence is CASSPASTGGAGNGYTF. The CDR3 coding sequence is TGTGCCAGCAGTCCCGCCTCGACAGGGGGCGCGGGTAATGGCTACACCTTC.

The V gene is TRBV4-3, the J gene TRBJ2-7; the match to TRBD2 covers 9 bases. This CDR3 comprises 15 residues. Germline-derived CDR1 and CDR2 are LGHNA and YSLEER. The trim removed 3 bases at V and 7 bases at J, leaving 10 bases unmatched. The CDR3, as DNA: TGCGCCAGCAGCCAGGGTTTAGCGGGAGCGGTAGAGCAGTACTTC. It codes for CASSQGLAGAVEQYF.

This rearrangement joins TRBV5-6 to TRBJ2-7, with D perhaps TRBD1 (5 bases). The ends were cut back, 5 bases at V and 3 bases at J, with 18 bases in the middle. Germline V CDR1 and CDR2: SGHDT, YYEEEE. This CDR3 comprises 15 residues. The CDR3 loop reads CASSPLQGFFYEQYF. The DNA of the CDR3 is TGTGCCAGCAGTCCGCTCCAGGGTTTCTTCTACGAGCAGTACTTC. Supplemented by reference TRBV5-6 and TRBJ2-7, the full variable domain reads DAGVTQSPTHLIKTRGQQVTLRCSPKSGHDTVSWYQQALGQGPQFIFQYYEEEERQRGNFPDRFSGHQFPNYSSELNVNALLLGDSALYLCASSPLQGFFYEQYFGPGTRLTVT.

V gene TRBV5-1 combines with J gene TRBJ1-1; 11 bases fit TRBD1. Losses at the gene ends were 1 base for V and 6 bases for J; bases not matched to a gene: 8. This CDR3 is built from 16 residues. Germline V gene data show CDR1 as SGHRS and CDR2 as YFSETQ. CDR3 coding DNA: TGCGCCAGCAGCTTGTTAGGGACAGGGGGTTGGGCTGAAGCTTTCTTT. Its protein product is CASSLLGTGGWAEAFF.

This clone appeared a few times. The gene calls are TRBV28 and TRBJ2-6; maybe TRBD2 (7 bases). Looked up from germline, CDR1 is MDHEN and CDR2 is SYDVKM. The CDR3 has 18 amino acids. Trimming took 5 bases from V and 2 from J, leaving 19 bases between them. In nucleotides, the CDR3 is TGTGCCAGCAGTCCCATCTGGGGGGGCCCCCCTGGGGCCAACGTCCTGACTTTC. Translation: CASSPIWGGPPGANVLTF.